One sample yielded the 20 T cell receptor beta chains listed below, sequenced in a study of beta chain features in type 1 diabetes. Study results and caveats: Patients with Type 1 diabetes showed moderately but significantly shorter TCRB CDR3s in all four CD4+ subsets.

No antigen has been assigned to these receptors. Since all of the isolated RNA was reverse transcribed, expressed TCRB transcripts were what got sequenced. TCRdb keeps only in-frame clones here, not all; method: immunoSEQ multiplex PCR. In the table there are roughly 100,000 clones, roughly 28% of which are singletons. Sequenced material: central memory CD4+ T cells from blood. Receptors originate from a woman between 18 and 30 years old with type 1 diabetes.

V is TRBV21-1 and J is TRBJ2-1; the D call TRBD2 from the table was never checked on the DNA. TRBV21-1 corresponds to a pseudogene. This CDR3 region has 14 residues. For the CDR3, the DNA is TGTGCCAGCAGCGAGGGAGGACGGACCAATGAGCAGTTCTTC. Translation gives CASSEGGRTNEQFF.

This clone was observed a few times. This rearrangement joins TRBV18 to TRBJ1-3, with TRBD1 matching over 9 bases. Germline V gene data show CDR1 as KGHSH and CDR2 as LQKENI. J was trimmed by 0 bases and V by 1 base; bases with no gene match: 10. The CDR3 runs 19 residues. CDR3 nucleotides: TGTGCCAGCTCACCACTCAACAGGGGGCTCGGGAGCTCTGGAAACACCATATATTTT. Translated: CASSPLNRGLGSSGNTIYF.

This clone was counted between two and nine times. The rearrangement uses TRBV7-9 and TRBJ2-1; D gene ambiguous. V lost 3 bases and J 5 bases, leaving 5 bases between the germline ends. CDR1 is SEHNR and CDR2 is FQNEAQ in the germline V gene (reference sequence). This CDR3 contains 12 residues. The CDR3 DNA is TGTGCCAGCAGCTTCCAGAACAATGAGCAGTTCTTC. This codes for CASSFQNNEQFF. Together with reference TRBV7-9 and TRBJ2-1, the CDR3 gives the full variable domain: DTGVSQNPRHKITKRGQNVTFRCDPISEHNRLYWYRQTLGQGPEFLTYFQNEAQLEKSRLLSDRFSAERPKGSFSTLEIQRTEQGDSAMYLCASSFQNNEQFFGPGTRLTVL.

CDR3 residues: CATRGQGGSYEQYV. The CDR3 nucleotides are TGTGCCACCAGAGGACAGGGTGGGTCCTACGAGCAGTACGTC. This sequence joins TRBV10-3 and TRBJ2-7; 8 positions match TRBD1. Germline loops: CDR1 ENHRY, CDR2 SYGVKD. V shed 10 bases, J shed 1 base, and the junction held 9 bases outside the gene matches. This CDR3 has 14 amino acids.

The chain recombines TRBV27 with TRBJ2-1; 7 nucleotides match TRBD2. With 4 bases clipped from V and 3 bases from J, the junction kept 24 bases outside the gene matches. Germline values: CDR1 MNHEY, CDR2 SMNVEV (reference sequence). The length of the CDR3 is 21 residues. CDR3 residues: CASSSRVRDYLSGWIYNEQFF. CDR3 bases: TGTGCCAGCAGTTCCCGAGTTAGGGACTACCTATCGGGATGGATCTACAATGAGCAGTTCTTC.

This clone was detected many times. This sequence joins TRBV18 and TRBJ2-7; TRBD1 agrees at 10 bases. This CDR3 contains 14 residues. V trimming: 5 bases; J trimming: 5 bases; junction bases outside the gene matches: 6. Germline V CDR1 and CDR2: KGHSH, LQKENI. The CDR3 DNA sequence: TGTGCCAGCTCATTCGGACAGGGGGTAGACGAGCAGTACTTC. It yields the protein CASSFGQGVDEQYF.

J is TRBJ1-2 and V is TRBV30; weak D call: TRBD1 (5 bases). The germline V gene has CDR1 GTSNPN and CDR2 SVGIG (reference sequence). V was clipped by 3 bases and J by 6 bases, with 11 bases between them. CDR3 length equals 12 residues. CDR3 in amino acids: CAWSDRGDGYTF. The CDR3 nucleotides are TGTGCCTGGAGCGACAGAGGAGATGGCTACACCTTC. The variable domain in full, with the rest retrieved from reference TRBV30 and TRBJ1-2, is SQTIHQWPATLVQPVGSPLSLECTVEGTSNPNLYWYRQAAGRGLQLLFYSVGIGQISSEVPQNLSASRPQDRQFILSSKKLLLSDSGFYLCAWSDRGDGYTFGSGTRLTVV.

In its sample, this clone was seen a few times. The chain links TRBV5-1 to TRBJ1-1; 7 positions match TRBD1. CDR3 length: 14 residues. V dropped 4 bases and J dropped 0; count of bases not matched to a gene: 3. CDR1 and CDR2 from the germline V gene are SGHRS and YFSETQ. In DNA, the CDR3 is TGCGCCAGCAGCGCGGGACAGCTGAACACTGAAGCTTTCTTT. Amino acids: CASSAGQLNTEAFF.

CDR3 nucleotides: TGCGCCAGCGCGTTAGACAGGGGATTAATCTACGAGCAGTACTTC. It encodes CASALDRGLIYEQYF. The V and J genes are TRBV5-1 and TRBJ2-7, with 8 bases fitting TRBD1. The J segment lost 3 bases and the V segment lost 7 bases, leaving 12 bases of the junction unmatched. Looked up from germline, CDR1 is SGHRS and CDR2 is YFSETQ. This CDR3 is 15 amino acids long.

The chain is built from TRBV5-1 and TRBJ2-7; 10 bases line up with TRBD2. The CDR3 consists of 16 residues. Looked up from germline, CDR1 is SGHRS and CDR2 is YFSETQ. Trimming removed 0 bases from V and 3 bases from J; junction bases left unmatched: 6. CDR3 DNA: TGCGCCAGCAGCTTGGCCCGGCTAGCGGGAGACTACGAGCAGTACTTC. Translated, it gives CASSLARLAGDYEQYF. Based on the CDR3 plus reference TRBV5-1 and TRBJ2-7, the full variable domain is KAGVTQTPRYLIKTRGQQVTLSCSPISGHRSVSWYQQTPGQGLQFLFEYFSETQRNKGNFPGRFSGRQFSNSRSEMNVSTLELGDSALYLCASSLARLAGDYEQYFGPGTRLTVT.

The chain recombines TRBV4-3 with TRBJ2-3, with D possibly being TRBD1 (6 bases). The germline V gene has CDR1 LGHNA and CDR2 YSLEER. This CDR3 has 15 amino acids. V lost 1 base and J lost 2, with 10 bases in between. CDR3: CASSQAQGHTDTQYF. CDR3 DNA sequence: TGCGCCAGCAGCCAAGCTCAGGGGCACACAGATACGCAGTATTTT.

The J gene is TRBJ1-1, the V gene TRBV30, with no clear D. V lost 4 bases, J lost 4 bases, and 10 bases lay in between. This CDR3 spans 12 amino acids. The germline V gene has CDR1 GTSNPN and CDR2 SVGIG (reference sequence). CDR3 nucleotide sequence: TGTGCCTGGATGTGGCAGGCCACTGAAGCTTTCTTT. Amino acids: CAWMWQATEAFF.

V and J are TRBV5-1 and TRBJ1-5, with a possible D match to TRBD1 (6 bases). The V end was cut by 0 bases, the J end by 7 bases, with 11 bases between. The CDR3 is 14 residues long. The germline CDR1 and CDR2 sequences are SGHRS and YFSETQ. As DNA, the CDR3 is TGCGCCAGCAGCTTGGAACAGGGAATGCAGCCCCAGCATTTT. It is translated as CASSLEQGMQPQHF. The full variable domain, its missing parts supplied by reference TRBV5-1 and TRBJ1-5, is KAGVTQTPRYLIKTRGQQVTLSCSPISGHRSVSWYQQTPGQGLQFLFEYFSETQRNKGNFPGRFSGRQFSNSRSEMNVSTLELGDSALYLCASSLEQGMQPQHFGDGTRLSIL.

This clone has just a few counts. V usage is TRBV6-1 and J usage is TRBJ1-2; D is uncertain. CDR1 and CDR2 from the germline V gene are MNHNS and SASEGT. Trimming shortened V by 6 bases and J by 3 bases, and 14 bases separated the two germline ends. This CDR3 is 14 amino acids long. CDR3 region: CASSLVLRDYGYTF. The CDR3 nucleotides are TGTGCCAGCAGCCTCGTCCTGCGAGACTATGGCTACACCTTC.

This clone has a handful of counts. V gene TRBV19 combines with J gene TRBJ2-2, with 7 bases that match TRBD1. The CDR3 is 14 amino acids. Trimming removed 7 bases from V and 9 bases from J; junction bases left unmatched: 11. CDR1 and CDR2 (germline): LNHDA, SQIVND (reference sequence). The CDR3, as DNA: TGTGCCAGTAACCATCCCGACAGGGTCAGGGAGCTGTTTTTT. Translation gives CASNHPDRVRELFF.

This clone was observed a few times. This chain joins TRBV5-1 and TRBJ2-2; 11 bases line up with TRBD1. CDR1 is SGHRS, CDR2 YFSETQ, per germline. The CDR3 has 15 amino acids. Trimming at V came to 4 bases and at J to 3 bases, leaving 2 bases not matched to a gene. The CDR3 here is CASSRGQGDTGELFF. The CDR3 DNA reads TGCGCCAGCAGCCGGGGACAGGGGGACACCGGGGAGCTGTTTTTT.

Only a few counts were recorded for this clone. The chain has TRBV6-5 and TRBJ2-1; a weak D match, TRBD2 (6 bases). The CDR3 runs 13 residues. Trimming left V 6 bases short and J 8 bases short, with 14 bases between. CDR1 MNHEY and CDR2 SVGAGI come from the germline V gene. This CDR3 is CASRSDYSDEQFF. The CDR3 DNA reads as TGTGCCAGCAGATCGGACTACTCGGATGAGCAGTTCTTC.

This clone was seen only a few times. J is TRBJ2-1 and V is TRBV30; D unclear. Germline V CDR1 and CDR2: GTSNPN, SVGIG (reference sequence). V lost 4 bases, J lost 3 bases, and 13 bases lay in between. The CDR3 is made up of 14 amino acids. CDR3 in amino acids: CAWMGLGRYNEQFF. The CDR3, as DNA: TGTGCCTGGATGGGCCTCGGCCGCTACAATGAGCAGTTCTTC.

In nucleotides, the CDR3 is TGCAGTGCTAGATCTGGGGGCGAGCAGTACGTC. Residues: CSARSGGEQYV. The rearrangement uses TRBV20-1 and TRBJ2-7, with D possibly being TRBD1 or TRBD2 (5 bases each). CDR1 and CDR2 (germline): DFQATT, SNEGSKA (reference sequence). The CDR3 contains 11 residues. Trimming removed 2 bases at V and 6 bases at J, with 8 bases between.

The V call is TRBV5-4, the J call TRBJ2-7, with D possibly being TRBD1 (6 bases). In germline, CDR1 is SGHNT, CDR2 YYREEE (reference sequence). This CDR3 comprises 12 residues. Trimming left V 0 bases short and J 6 bases short, with 7 bases between. The CDR3 DNA reads TGTGCCAGCAGCTTGGCGGACAGCGAGCAGTACTTC. Translation: CASSLADSEQYF.